This T cell receptor (beta chain) emerged from a study of CD8+ T cells in alopecia areata. Study-level background: Tofacitinib administration to treated patients was oral, at 5 to 10 mg twice daily. Whole-study findings and limits: Given one nonresponder, whether baseline CD8+ expansion relates to response remains uncertain.

With respect to this clone: The antigen remains unidentified.

Indicated treatment: oral pan-JAK inhibitor, 5-10 mg twice daily. RNA was isolated and reverse transcribed to cDNA, the sequencing template. Sequenced by immunoSEQ multiplex PCR; TCRdb stores in-frame clones only, minus some. The sample has under 350,000 clones, roughly 64% seen once. The receptor was derived from a human donor with alopecia areata. Here the sequenced sample was CD4+ T cells sorted from blood, taken at week 24, from a patient treated with tofacitinib.

CDR3 bases: TGTGCCAGCAGTTTAAAGGGGAGGGATTATGGCTACACCTTC. It is translated as CASSLKGRDYGYTF. The chain couples TRBV27 to TRBJ1-2, with D possibly TRBD1 on 5 matching bases. Germline CDR1 is MNHEY and CDR2 is SMNVEV (reference sequence). Between the trimmed V and J ends, which lost 2 bases and 5 bases, there was a span of 12 bases. This CDR3 has 14 amino acids.